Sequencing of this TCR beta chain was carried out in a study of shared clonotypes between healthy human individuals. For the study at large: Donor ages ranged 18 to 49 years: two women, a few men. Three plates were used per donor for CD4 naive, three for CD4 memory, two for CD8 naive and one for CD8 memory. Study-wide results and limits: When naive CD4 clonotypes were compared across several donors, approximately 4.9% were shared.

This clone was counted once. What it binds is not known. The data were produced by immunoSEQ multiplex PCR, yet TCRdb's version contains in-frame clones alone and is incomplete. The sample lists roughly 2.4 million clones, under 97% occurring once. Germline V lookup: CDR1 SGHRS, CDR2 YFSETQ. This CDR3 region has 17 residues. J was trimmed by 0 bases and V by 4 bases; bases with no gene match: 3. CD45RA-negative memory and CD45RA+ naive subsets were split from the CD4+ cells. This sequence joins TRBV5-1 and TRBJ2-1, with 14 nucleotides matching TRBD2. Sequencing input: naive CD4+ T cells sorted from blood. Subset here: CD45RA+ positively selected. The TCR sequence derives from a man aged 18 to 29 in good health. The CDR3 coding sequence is TGCGCCAGCAGCATTGGGACTAGCGGGAGCTCCTACAATGAGCAGTTCTTC. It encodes CASSIGTSGSSYNEQFF.